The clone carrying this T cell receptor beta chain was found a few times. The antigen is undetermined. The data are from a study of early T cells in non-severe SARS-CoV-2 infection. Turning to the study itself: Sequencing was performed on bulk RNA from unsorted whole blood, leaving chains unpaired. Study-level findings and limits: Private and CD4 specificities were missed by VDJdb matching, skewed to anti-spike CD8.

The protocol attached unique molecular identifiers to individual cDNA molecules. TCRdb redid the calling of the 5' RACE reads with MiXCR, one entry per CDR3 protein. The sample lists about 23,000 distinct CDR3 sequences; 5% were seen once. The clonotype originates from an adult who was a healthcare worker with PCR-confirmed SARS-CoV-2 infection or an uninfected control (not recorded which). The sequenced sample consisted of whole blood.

The CDR3 here is CASTTGEDNYGYTF. CDR3 nucleotide sequence: TGTGCCAGTACGACAGGGGAGGACAACTATGGCTACACCTTC. V usage is TRBV19 and J usage is TRBJ1-2; 8 bases align to TRBD1. V shed 7 bases and J 2 bases; nucleotides not matched to a gene: 6. Germline CDR1 is LNHDA and CDR2 is SQIVND (reference sequence). The CDR3 sequence is 14 residues long. Supplemented by reference TRBV19 and TRBJ1-2, the full variable domain reads DGGITQSPKYLFRKEGQNVTLSCEQNLNHDAMYWYRQDPGQGLRLIYYSQIVNDFQKGDIAEGYSVSREKKESFPLTVTSAQKNPTAFYLCASTTGEDNYGYTFGSGTRLTVV.